The next 29 T cell receptor beta chains were all read from a single sample in a study of spatial heterogeneity in lung cancer. TCRdb called the 5' RACE reads again in MiXCR, with one record for every CDR3 protein. Of some 120,000 distinct CDR3 sequences in the sample, less than 15% were seen once. Time point defined: blood at routine non-recurrence follow-up after resection. Tumor, nontumor lung or frozen PBMC supplied whole RNA that was sequenced unsorted. Specimen: PBMCs, collected at follow-up. Receptors were obtained from a male donor with early-stage non-small cell lung cancer.

The V and J genes are TRBV11-2 and TRBJ1-2; 9 bases align to TRBD1. The germline gives CDR1 SGHAT, CDR2 FQNNGV. There are 15 residues in the CDR3. V lost 4 bases and J lost 4; bases outside the gene matches: 7. CDR3 amino acids: CASSWTGDPSYGYTF. CDR3 nucleotides: TGTGCCAGCAGCTGGACAGGGGACCCCTCCTATGGCTACACCTTC.

This clonotype was detected a few times. The genes are TRBV29-1 and TRBJ2-3; no firm D call. The germline gives CDR1 SQVTM, CDR2 ANQGSEA. The ends were cut back, 3 bases at V and 5 bases at J, with 18 bases in the middle. This CDR3 is 15 amino acids long. The CDR3 region has the DNA TGCAGCGTTGATAGGAACGGCGAATGGGGAGATACGCAGTATTTT. Residues: CSVDRNGEWGDTQYF.

The V call is TRBV7-8, the J call TRBJ2-7, with TRBD2 matching over 7 bases. Germline CDR1 reads SGHVS; CDR2 reads FQNEAQ. J was trimmed by 2 bases and V by 4 bases; bases with no gene match: 8. The CDR3 contains 15 residues. As DNA, the CDR3 is TGTGCCAGCAGCTCCCGCCGACTAGCAGCCTACGAGCAGTACTTC. This encodes CASSSRRLAAYEQYF. Supplemented by reference TRBV7-8 and TRBJ2-7, the full variable domain reads GAGVSQSPRYKVAKRGQDVALRCDPISGHVSLFWYQQALGQGPEFLTYFQNEAQLDKSGLPSDRFFAERPEGSVSTLKIQRTQQEDSAVYLCASSSRRLAAYEQYFGPGTRLTVT.

The rearrangement links TRBV11-1 to TRBJ2-7; TRBD1 agrees at 7 bases. The V segment lost 8 bases and the J segment 2 bases; nucleotides outside the gene matches: 9. CDR1 and CDR2 from the germline V gene are SGHAT and FQDESV (reference sequence). The CDR3 extends over 14 amino acids. The CDR3 nucleotides are TGTGCCAGCGGGGGTAGGACAGGAACCTACGAGCAGTACTTC. Its protein product is CASGGRTGTYEQYF.

In its sample, this clonotype was seen many times. V gene TRBV7-2 combines with J gene TRBJ2-5; 8 bases are shared with TRBD2. The CDR3 runs to 17 residues. V lost 2 bases, J lost 2 bases, and 10 bases stayed unmatched. Germline V gives CDR1 SGHTA, CDR2 FQGNSA. The CDR3, as DNA: TGTGCCAGCAGCTTATTTCCTAGCGGGTCCAAACAAGAGACCCAGTACTTC. This gives the protein CASSLFPSGSKQETQYF.

A few counts support this clonotype. The gene calls are TRBV5-1 and TRBJ1-1; tentative D call: TRBD1 (6 bases). The CDR3 totals 16 residues. Germline lookup yields CDR1 SGHRS and CDR2 YFSETQ. Trimming shortened V by 0 bases and J by 0 bases, and 12 bases separated the two germline ends. The CDR3 here is CASSLVEQGLNTEAFF. The CDR3 region has the DNA TGCGCCAGCAGCTTGGTTGAGCAGGGGCTGAACACTGAAGCTTTCTTT.

This clonotype appeared many times. The chain is built from TRBV13 and TRBJ2-7; D not resolved. Per the germline V gene, CDR1 is PRHDT and CDR2 is FYEKMQ (reference sequence). The CDR3 runs 12 residues. Trimming stripped 2 bases from V and 4 bases from J, with 6 bases between. For the CDR3, the DNA is TGTGCCAGCAGCTTATTGGGATACGAGCAGTACTTC. Its translation: CASSLLGYEQYF.

The J gene is TRBJ2-7, the V gene TRBV6-1; D is unresolved. Germline V gene data show CDR1 as MNHNS and CDR2 as SASEGT. This CDR3 has 14 residues. Trimming removed 0 bases at V and 7 bases at J, with 13 bases between. The CDR3 bases are TGTGCCAGCAGTGAAGCAGTCTATCGTACGGAGCAGTACTTC. It yields the protein CASSEAVYRTEQYF.

This clonotype has ten or more counts. This chain joins TRBV3-1 and TRBJ1-1; D gene ambiguous. Germline lookup yields CDR1 LGHDT and CDR2 YNNKEL (reference sequence). The length of the CDR3 is 14 residues. V was pared by 2 bases and J by 0 bases, with 7 bases between. The CDR3 is CASSQREMNTEAFF. CDR3 sequence (DNA): TGTGCCAGCAGCCAAAGAGAGATGAACACTGAAGCTTTCTTT. The full variable domain, with the rest looked up from reference TRBV3-1 and TRBJ1-1, is DTAVSQTPKYLVTQMGNDKSIKCEQNLGHDTMYWYKQDSKKFLKIMFSYNNKELIINETVPNRFSPKSPDKAHLNLHINSLELGDSAVYFCASSQREMNTEAFFGQGTRLTVV.

This clonotype was recorded a few times. This chain joins TRBV7-2 and TRBJ2-3, with D possibly called TRBD1 or TRBD2 (6 bases each). Germline loops: CDR1 SGHTA, CDR2 FQGNSA. The CDR3 runs 14 residues. Trimming stripped 6 bases from V and 7 bases from J, with 17 bases between. CDR3 coding DNA: TGTGCCAGCAGAAGGGGGGCCGGTGGGAATACGCAGTATTTT. It encodes CASRRGAGGNTQYF.

The V and J genes are TRBV10-2 and TRBJ2-7, with D perhaps matching TRBD2 (5 bases). From germline, CDR1 is WSHSY and CDR2 SAAADI. The CDR3 is 16 residues long. V gave up 4 bases and J gave up 0 bases, with 16 bases separating them. This CDR3 is CASSVFPGSASYEQYF. CDR3 in DNA: TGCGCCAGCAGTGTTTTTCCGGGGTCAGCCTCCTACGAGCAGTACTTC.

The V gene is TRBV9, the J gene TRBJ2-1; D gene uncertain. This CDR3 spans 16 amino acids. V was clipped by 0 bases and J by 0 bases, with 10 bases between them. Germline V gives CDR1 SGDLS, CDR2 YYNGEE. The CDR3 sequence is CASSVGPFGSYNEQFF. The CDR3 DNA sequence: TGTGCCAGCAGCGTAGGCCCATTCGGCTCCTACAATGAGCAGTTCTTC.

This clonotype was seen a few times. V gene TRBV20-1 combines with J gene TRBJ2-7; no reliable D call. The CDR3 contains 12 residues. Per the germline V gene, CDR1 is DFQATT and CDR2 is SNEGSKA (reference sequence). Trimming stripped 1 base from V and 7 bases from J, with 11 bases between. The chain's CDR3 is CSARAEGQEQYF. The CDR3 DNA sequence: TGCAGTGCTAGAGCCGAAGGGCAAGAGCAGTACTTC.

This clonotype showed up just a few times. The V call is TRBV28, the J call TRBJ1-4, with TRBD1 matching over 9 bases. Germline CDR1 and CDR2: MDHEN and SYDVKM. J lost 7 bases, V lost 2 bases, and 11 bases had no gene match. This CDR3 comprises 17 residues. The CDR3 DNA reads TGTGCCAGCAGTTTAGGGACAGGGTCTCCTATTAGTGAAAAACTGTTTTTT. It is translated as CASSLGTGSPISEKLFF. Based on the CDR3 plus reference TRBV28 and TRBJ1-4, the full variable domain is DVKVTQSSRYLVKRTGEKVFLECVQDMDHENMFWYRQDPGLGLRLIYFSYDVKMKEKGDIPEGYSVSREKKERFSLILESASTNQTSMYLCASSLGTGSPISEKLFFGSGTQLSVL.

The J gene is TRBJ1-5, the V gene TRBV7-2, with 8 bases that match TRBD1. CDR1 is SGHTA, CDR2 FQGNSA, per germline. The V gene end was trimmed by 5 bases and the J gene end by 1 base; junction bases not matched to a gene: 13. The CDR3 is 18 amino acids. The DNA of the CDR3 is TGTGCCAGCAGCGACATCGTAGGCAGGGGGCAAAGCAATCAGCCCCAGCATTTT. This gives the protein CASSDIVGRGQSNQPQHF. The whole variable domain, filled in from reference TRBV7-2 and TRBJ1-5, reads GAGVSQSPSNKVTEKGKDVELRCDPISGHTALYWYRQSLGQGLEFLIYFQGNSAPDKSGLPSDRFSAERTGGSVSTLTIQRTQQEDSAVYLCASSDIVGRGQSNQPQHFGDGTRLSIL.

This clonotype was observed at least ten times. This chain connects TRBV5-4 to TRBJ1-5, with a tentative D call TRBD1 (6 bases). Between the trimmed V and J ends, which lost 4 bases and 3 bases, there was a span of 14 bases. The CDR3 totals 15 residues. The germline V gene has CDR1 SGHNT and CDR2 YYREEE (reference sequence). The CDR3 is CASSLAGGPNQPQHF. The CDR3 DNA reads as TGTGCCAGCAGCCTTGCTGGGGGGCCCAATCAGCCCCAGCATTTT.

This clonotype showed up many times. The CDR3 DNA is TGCAGTGCTAAACAGGGGCCTACCTATGGCTACACCTTC. Its protein product is CSAKQGPTYGYTF. J is TRBJ1-2 and V is TRBV20-1; 7 bases line up with TRBD1. J gave up 4 bases and V 4 bases, and 6 bases lay outside the gene matches. This CDR3 region has 13 residues. Per germline, CDR1 DFQATT and CDR2 SNEGSKA (reference sequence).

This clonotype was seen more than once but under ten times. The V and J genes are TRBV7-9 and TRBJ1-2, with 11 bases lining up with TRBD1. Germline V gene data show CDR1 as SEHNR and CDR2 as FQNEAQ (reference sequence). Trimming removed 5 bases from V and 7 bases from J; junction bases left unmatched: 9. The length of the CDR3 is 15 residues. The CDR3 loop is CASSPGTGGPLGYTF. The CDR3 DNA sequence: TGTGCCAGCAGCCCCGGGACAGGGGGTCCGCTTGGCTACACCTTC.

This clonotype was seen only a few times. The V call is TRBV5-1, the J call TRBJ2-1; the match to TRBD1 covers 7 bases. Germline-derived CDR1 and CDR2 are SGHRS and YFSETQ. The CDR3 sequence is 13 residues long. V was clipped by 3 bases and J by 9 bases; unmatched bases: 6. The DNA for the CDR3 is TGCGCCAGCAGCTCGGGACAGACGGGTGAGCAGTTCTTC. It translates to CASSSGQTGEQFF.

This clonotype was detected many times. V usage is TRBV10-3 and J usage is TRBJ2-1, with 7 bases fitting TRBD1. The J segment lost 3 bases and the V segment lost 7 bases, leaving 6 bases of the junction unmatched. CDR3 length: 14 amino acids. Germline V lookup: CDR1 ENHRY, CDR2 SYGVKD. In DNA, the CDR3 is TGTGCCATCAAGCTGGGACAGATCTACAATGAGCAGTTCTTC. It encodes CAIKLGQIYNEQFF.

The chain carries TRBV20-1 and TRBJ1-4; 7 positions match TRBD1. CDR1 DFQATT and CDR2 SNEGSKA come from the germline V gene (reference sequence). V lost 6 bases to trimming and J lost 5 bases; unmatched junction nucleotides: 6. The CDR3 extends over 13 amino acids. The CDR3 DNA reads TGCAGTGCCGATGCAGGGGGGAATGAAAAACTGTTTTTT. Amino acid sequence: CSADAGGNEKLFF.

V is TRBV20-1 and J is TRBJ1-1; D may be TRBD1 (5 bases). This CDR3 contains 15 residues. Trimming took 2 bases from V and 2 from J, leaving 15 bases between them. The germline CDR1 and CDR2 sequences are DFQATT and SNEGSKA (reference sequence). This chain's CDR3 is CSARHPRGRNTEAFF. In DNA form, the CDR3 reads TGCAGTGCTAGACACCCCCGGGGGAGAAACACTGAAGCTTTCTTT.

V usage is TRBV28 and J usage is TRBJ1-5, with 10 positions matching TRBD1. This CDR3 has 15 residues. The germline gives CDR1 MDHEN, CDR2 SYDVKM. J lost 6 bases, V lost 3 bases, and 5 bases had no gene match. The CDR3 reads CASSFRQGAGQPQHF. The CDR3 region has the DNA TGTGCCAGCAGTTTCCGACAGGGGGCTGGTCAGCCCCAGCATTTT.

This clonotype was recorded a few times. The J gene is TRBJ1-3, the V gene TRBV5-1, with D unclear. Trimming shortened V by 4 bases and J by 0 bases, and 11 bases separated the two germline ends. This CDR3 is built from 15 residues. From germline, CDR1 is SGHRS and CDR2 YFSETQ. The CDR3, as DNA: TGCGCCAGCAGCCTGACGGTGAGCTCTGGAAACACCATATATTTT. Its translation is CASSLTVSSGNTIYF.

The rearrangement uses TRBV2 and TRBJ2-2, with D unresolved. The length of the CDR3 is 13 residues. Trimming cost V 8 bases and J 1 base, with 8 bases left between them. Germline loops: CDR1 SNHLY, CDR2 FYNNEI. This CDR3 reads CASASMNTGELFF. CDR3 nucleotide sequence: TGTGCCAGCGCATCCATGAACACCGGGGAGCTGTTTTTT.

The chain joins TRBV5-1 to TRBJ2-3; D remains ambiguous. CDR1 is SGHRS, CDR2 YFSETQ, per germline. The V end was cut by 4 bases, the J end by 2 bases, with 11 bases between. The CDR3 length is 14 residues. The CDR3 coding sequence is TGCGCCAGCAGCGTTCACAGCTCCACAGATACGCAGTATTTT. Its translation: CASSVHSSTDTQYF.

This clonotype was detected many times. CDR3: CASSLDQGPSTMDTQYF. The CDR3 nucleotides are TGTGCCAGCAGCTTGGATCAGGGACCCTCGACCATGGATACGCAGTATTTT. The J gene is TRBJ2-3, the V gene TRBV5-6; D may match TRBD1 or TRBD2 (5 bases each). The CDR3 consists of 17 residues. Germline V gene data show CDR1 as SGHDT and CDR2 as YYEEEE. With 0 bases removed from V and 6 bases from J, the gap between germline ends came to 20 bases.

The chain recombines TRBV18 with TRBJ2-5; D not certain. This CDR3 is 13 amino acids long. Germline V gene lookup returns CDR1 KGHSH and CDR2 LQKENI. The V end was cut by 3 bases, the J end by 5 bases, with 10 bases between. In nucleotides, the CDR3 is TGTGCCAGCTCACCCGCCGTGGGGGAGACCCAGTACTTC. Amino acid sequence: CASSPAVGETQYF. Using reference TRBV18 and TRBJ2-5 for the parts outside the CDR3, the full variable domain is NAGVMQNPRHLVRRRGQEARLRCSPMKGHSHVYWYRQLPEEGLKFMVYLQKENIIDESGMPKERFSAEFPKEGPSILRIQQVVRGDSAAYFCASSPAVGETQYFGPGTRLLVL.

The rearrangement uses TRBV7-9 and TRBJ2-2; weak D call: TRBD2 (5 bases). The CDR3 spans 13 residues. V lost 6 bases, J lost 6 bases, and 11 bases lay in between. Germline CDR1 SEHNR, CDR2 FQNEAQ (reference sequence). The DNA of the CDR3 is TGTGCCAGCAGGCCGGACTCTTCCGGGGAGCTGTTTTTT. Its protein product is CASRPDSSGELFF. Based on the CDR3 plus reference TRBV7-9 and TRBJ2-2, the full variable domain is DTGVSQNPRHKITKRGQNVTFRCDPISEHNRLYWYRQTLGQGPEFLTYFQNEAQLEKSRLLSDRFSAERPKGSFSTLEIQRTEQGDSAMYLCASRPDSSGELFFGEGSRLTVL.